Listed below are T cell receptor beta chains from one sample, sequenced in a study of a mutant IDH1 vaccine in newly diagnosed glioma. Sequenced by immunoSEQ multiplex PCR; TCRdb stores in-frame clones only, minus some. The sample has 25,000 to 30,000 clones, about 85% seen once. These receptors have no identified antigens. Specimen: peripheral blood mononuclear cells (PBMCs), collected from a glioma patient whose treatment included an IDH1 peptide vaccine. The receptor source for this set is a woman in her forties with glioma. Some clones in this sample may be carry-over from other donors' samples. Both conserved end residues are part of each CDR3. The order of the fields is clone size, D gene, V gene, J gene, CDR3 DNA, CDR3 protein. D genes are given only for firm matches. Rows give clone size only sometimes, using once, few, many, or a class for an expanded clone.

size: -
D: -
V: TRBV5-5
J: TRBJ1-2
DNA: TGTGCCAGCAGCTTATTGGCAGGGAGCGGCTACACCTTC
CDR3: CASSLLAGSGYTF

size: -
D: -
V: TRBV19
J: TRBJ1-3
DNA: TGTGCCAGTAGTATTGAGTTCGGAAACACCATATATTTT
CDR3: CASSIEFGNTIYF

size: -
D: -
V: TRBV5-6
J: TRBJ1-6
DNA: TGTGCCAGCAGCCACGCCAGAGGGGCACCCCTCCACTTT
CDR3: CASSHARGAPLHF

size: -
D: -
V: TRBV10-2
J: TRBJ2-1
DNA: TGCGCCAGCAGTGAAGGGGACGAGCAGTTCTTC
CDR3: CASSEGDEQFF

size: -
D: -
V: TRBV6-5
J: TRBJ1-5
DNA: TGTGCCAGCAGTTTCTCCAGAAGGGGTGTTAGTCAGCCCCAGCATTTT
CDR3: CASSFSRRGVSQPQHF

size: once
D: -
V: TRBV28
J: TRBJ2-4
DNA: TGTGCCAGCAGTTCCCGACGGAAAAACATTCAGTACTTC
CDR3: CASSSRRKNIQYF

size: once
D: -
V: TRBV11-2
J: TRBJ1-5
DNA: TGTGCCAGCAGCTTATATAGCAATCAGCCCCAGCATTTT
CDR3: CASSLYSNQPQHF

size: -
D: TRBD1
V: TRBV28
J: TRBJ1-6
DNA: TGTGCCAGCAGTGGTACCGGACAGGGTGGGAATTCACCCCTCCACTTT
CDR3: CASSGTGQGGNSPLHF

size: -
D: -
V: TRBV5-1
J: TRBJ2-1
DNA: TGCGCCAGCAGCTCCACTACAAGCTCCTACAATGAGCAGTTCTTC
CDR3: CASSSTTSSYNEQFF

size: -
D: TRBD1
V: TRBV10-3
J: TRBJ1-1
DNA: TGTGCCATCAGAGCAGGGGGAGGGACTGAAGCTTTCTTT
CDR3: CAIRAGGGTEAFF

size: -
D: -
V: TRBV4-1
J: TRBJ1-1
DNA: TGCGCCAGCAGCCAAGGGGCGGGAATGAACACTGAAGCTTTCTTT
CDR3: CASSQGAGMNTEAFF

size: -
D: -
V: TRBV12-2
J: TRBJ2-2
DNA: TGTGCAAGTCGCTTAGCGGGACTAGCGACCACCGGGGAGCTGTTTTTT
CDR3: CASRLAGLATTGELFF

size: few
D: -
V: TRBV18
J: TRBJ1-5
DNA: TGTGCCAGCTCACCTTCAGGGCTCGGTCAGCCCCAGCATTTT
CDR3: CASSPSGLGQPQHF

size: -
D: -
V: TRBV10-3
J: TRBJ2-3
DNA: TGTGCCATCAGTGAGGGCCCTCCCTTGTTGACGCAGTATTTT
CDR3: CAISEGPPLLTQYF

size: -
D: -
V: TRBV7-9
J: TRBJ2-7
DNA: TGTGCCAGCAGCTTTGAGGGGCCCACGGACGAGCAGTACTTC
CDR3: CASSFEGPTDEQYF

size: -
D: TRBD1
V: TRBV19
J: TRBJ1-5
DNA: TGTGCCAGTAGTACCCCAGGACAGGGGACTCAGCCCCAGCATTTT
CDR3: CASSTPGQGTQPQHF

size: -
D: -
V: TRBV11-1
J: TRBJ1-1
DNA: TGTGCCAGCAGCTTACAAGGATATGCTGCTTTCTTT
CDR3: CASSLQGYAAFF

size: -
D: -
V: TRBV5-1
J: TRBJ2-2
DNA: TGCGCCAGCAGCTTGGGTTTCGCAACTAAGGGGCCCGGGGAGCTGTTTTTT
CDR3: CASSLGFATKGPGELFF

size: -
D: -
V: TRBV6-6
J: TRBJ2-7
DNA: TGTGCCAGCACGCCGGAACAGTTCGGCGGGCAGTACTTC
CDR3: CASTPEQFGGQYF

size: -
D: TRBD2
V: TRBV28
J: TRBJ2-2
DNA: TGTGCCAGCAGGCGGGAGGGGCCCTCAAGGGGGGAGCTGTTTTTT
CDR3: CASRREGPSRGELFF

size: -
D: -
V: TRBV27
J: TRBJ1-4
DNA: TGTGCCAGCAGAAAGGTCCAGGGTCCCGCTAATGAAAAACTGTTTTTT
CDR3: CASRKVQGPANEKLFF

size: few
D: -
V: TRBV7-8
J: TRBJ1-6
DNA: TGTGCCAGCAGCATTCGACGAGATGAGAATTCACCCCTCCACTTT
CDR3: CASSIRRDENSPLHF

size: -
D: -
V: TRBV7-7
J: TRBJ2-5
DNA: TGTGCTAGCAGCCCATCCCACGACAGGGAGACCCAGTACTTC
CDR3: CASSPSHDRETQYF

size: -
D: -
V: TRBV4-1
J: TRBJ1-1
DNA: TGCGCCAGCAGCCTCGCTTGGGGGGCTATGAACACTGAAGCTTTCTTT
CDR3: CASSLAWGAMNTEAFF

size: -
D: -
V: TRBV7-9
J: TRBJ2-7
DNA: TGTGCCAGCAGCCTTCAAGGGGGGCCCACCTACGAGCAGTACTTC
CDR3: CASSLQGGPTYEQYF

size: -
D: TRBD2
V: TRBV5-1
J: TRBJ2-4
DNA: TGCGCCAGCAGCTTGGATCGGAGGGCGGGGGTAAACATTCAGTACTTC
CDR3: CASSLDRRAGVNIQYF

size: -
D: -
V: TRBV18
J: TRBJ1-4
DNA: TGTGCCAGCTCACAAACCCGGGTTGTAGCTAATGAAAAACTGTTTTTT
CDR3: CASSQTRVVANEKLFF

size: once
D: -
V: TRBV5-5
J: TRBJ1-2
DNA: TGTGCCAGCACGACGACTCAGGCGGGTACAGCGGACTATGGCTACACCTTC
CDR3: CASTTTQAGTADYGYTF

size: once
D: TRBD2
V: TRBV27
J: TRBJ2-3
DNA: TGTGCCAGCAGTCCACGGACTAGCGGGGGGGCCCGGACAGATACGCAGTATTTT
CDR3: CASSPRTSGGARTDTQYF

size: -
D: -
V: TRBV28
J: TRBJ2-1
DNA: TGTGCCAGCAGTCTTCCGGGGGCGCGATTCGGTGAGCAGTTCTTC
CDR3: CASSLPGARFGEQFF

size: -
D: -
V: TRBV28
J: TRBJ2-7
DNA: TGTGCCTGGGGGGGGCATCCCTACGAGCAGTACTTC
CDR3: CAWGGHPYEQYF

size: -
D: -
V: TRBV5-1
J: TRBJ1-2
DNA: TGCGCCAGCATGAAAACGGTTCGAAAGACCTATGGCTACACCTTC
CDR3: CASMKTVRKTYGYTF

size: -
D: -
V: TRBV7-2
J: TRBJ1-2
DNA: TGTGCCAGCAGCTTGGGATCATCTTTATATGGCTACACCTTC
CDR3: CASSLGSSLYGYTF

size: -
D: -
V: TRBV7-6
J: TRBJ2-1
DNA: TGTGCCAGCAGCCCGTTGAGTGCCCTACTCAATGAGCAGTTCTTC
CDR3: CASSPLSALLNEQFF

size: -
D: TRBD2
V: TRBV7-2
J: TRBJ2-3
DNA: TGTGCCAGCAGCTTAGCGGCTAGCGGGTCGCAAGATACGCAGTATTTT
CDR3: CASSLAASGSQDTQYF

size: -
D: TRBD1
V: TRBV7-9
J: TRBJ2-2
DNA: TGTGCCAGCAGCCATCCTGGGACAGGGACCGGGGAGCTGTTTTTT
CDR3: CASSHPGTGTGELFF

size: -
D: TRBD1
V: TRBV2
J: TRBJ1-2
DNA: TGTGCCAGCAGTTTTGGGACAGGGGGCAACTATGGCTACACCTTC
CDR3: CASSFGTGGNYGYTF

size: -
D: -
V: TRBV28
J: TRBJ1-1
DNA: TGTGCCAGCAAGATTAACACTGAAGCTTTCTTT
CDR3: CASKINTEAFF

size: -
D: -
V: TRBV28
J: TRBJ1-4
DNA: TGTGCCAGCAGAAGAGCAACTAATGAAAAACTGTTTTTT
CDR3: CASRRATNEKLFF

size: -
D: TRBD2
V: TRBV28
J: TRBJ2-7
DNA: TGTGCCAGCAGCGGGGGGATAACCTATGGAAACGAGCAGTACTTC
CDR3: CASSGGITYGNEQYF

size: -
D: -
V: TRBV25-1
J: TRBJ2-5
DNA: TGTGCCAGCAGTCCTCCGGGGGTCCAAGAGACCCAGTACTTC
CDR3: CASSPPGVQETQYF

size: -
D: -
V: TRBV6-5
J: TRBJ2-5
DNA: TGTGCCAGCAGTTACGATGGGGACCAAGAGACCCAGTACTTC
CDR3: CASSYDGDQETQYF

size: -
D: -
V: TRBV11-3
J: TRBJ1-1
DNA: TGTGCCAGCAGCTTAGTTGGCTCCCACGAAGCTTTCTTT
CDR3: CASSLVGSHEAFF

size: -
D: -
V: TRBV5-6
J: TRBJ1-2
DNA: TGTGCCAACTACACAGGACTACCTTATGGCTACACCTTC
CDR3: CANYTGLPYGYTF

size: -
D: -
V: TRBV27
J: TRBJ2-1
DNA: TGTGCCAGCACCCGGCGGGGCCCTTCCTACAATGAGCAGTTCTTC
CDR3: CASTRRGPSYNEQFF

size: -
D: TRBD1
V: TRBV18
J: TRBJ2-5
DNA: TGTGCCAGCTCACGGACCCAGGGGGCAGAAGAGACCCAGTACTTC
CDR3: CASSRTQGAEETQYF

size: -
D: -
V: TRBV28
J: TRBJ1-1
DNA: TGTGCCAGCAGTTTCGCCCTAGGGGAGAACACTGAAGCTTTCTTT
CDR3: CASSFALGENTEAFF

size: -
D: TRBD1
V: TRBV29-1
J: TRBJ2-7
DNA: TGCAGCGTTGAGTTGACAGGGAGCTCCTACGAGCAGTACTTC
CDR3: CSVELTGSSYEQYF

size: few
D: -
V: TRBV6-5
J: TRBJ1-2
DNA: TGTGCCAGCAGTTACTCCCGGGACAACCCTCGGGGCTACACCTTC
CDR3: CASSYSRDNPRGYTF

size: -
D: TRBD2
V: TRBV10-3
J: TRBJ2-5
DNA: TGTGCCATCAGACGGGACGAAGCGGGGGAGACCCAGTACTTC
CDR3: CAIRRDEAGETQYF

size: -
D: -
V: TRBV11-2
J: TRBJ2-3
DNA: TGTGCCAGCAGCTTGGGGGCGTGGGATACGCAGTATTTT
CDR3: CASSLGAWDTQYF

size: -
D: -
V: TRBV5-1
J: TRBJ2-5
DNA: TGCGCCAGCAGCTTGGCCCGGCAGGCCGCAAAAGAGACCCAGTACTTC
CDR3: CASSLARQAAKETQYF

size: -
D: TRBD1
V: TRBV6-5
J: TRBJ1-1
DNA: TGTGCCAGCAGTTTACAGGGGGCTTATGGCACTGAAGCTTTCTTT
CDR3: CASSLQGAYGTEAFF

size: -
D: -
V: TRBV9
J: TRBJ2-2
DNA: TGTGCCAGCAGCGTAGATACGGTGGTACCAGGGGCGCCCACCGGGGAGCTGTTTTTT
CDR3: CASSVDTVVPGAPTGELFF

size: -
D: TRBD1
V: TRBV25-1
J: TRBJ1-2
DNA: TGTGCCAGCAGTGAATCCGGACAGGGTTGGGGCTACACCTTC
CDR3: CASSESGQGWGYTF